A single TCR beta chain is shown here with its context. Its antigen remains undetermined. No base qualities exist here, and no much larger clone lies one base off it. The CDR3 starts with the cysteine, ends with the phenylalanine, and has 14 residues. This entry keeps only the CDR3 DNA: 42 bases, framed from base 1. CDR1 and CDR2 (SGHNT, YYREEE) derive from the germline V gene (reference sequence). The trim is 3 bases for V and 5 bases for J, with a gap of 14 bases between the germline ends. The immunoSEQ Assay was used to sequence TCRbeta CDR3 regions. After extraction, genomic DNA underwent amplification by bias-controlled multiplex PCR, followed by high-throughput sequencing. The paper's processing steps were these. To quantify the absolute abundance of each unique TCRbeta CDR3 region, sequences were collapsed and filtered. T cell fraction was estimated by normalizing TCRbeta template counts to usable DNA, with usable DNA measured through amplification of reference genes found in all nucleated cells. Repertoire TCRs were annotated as SARS-CoV-2-specific when V gene, CDR3 amino acid sequence and J gene were exactly matched to a known reactive TCR set. The reference SARS-CoV-2 TCR set came from MIRA and was filtered for enrichment in COVID-19-positive ImmuneCODE repertoires, removing public or cross-reactive TCRs. Drawing on the MIRA antigens, annotated TCRs were analysed further at the level of specific ORF or position within ORF. Breadth was defined as the number of annotated unique rearrangements divided by the total number of unique productive rearrangements, and depth was defined as the summed frequency of the annotated unique rearrangements. Two-sided Wilcoxon rank-sum tests were applied when comparing TCR breadth between groups. In TCRdb, the immuneACCESS table is reduced to in-frame sequences with V and J assigned. These tables do not hold every clone; where another copy was compared, an unresolved V gene accounts for under half, and the others remain unexplained. From that table come the V and J calls and clone size; the DNA was used to work out D and trimming. The sample table holds about 680,000 clones, of which more than 80% were seen once. Of the sample, approximately 1.5% falls within the top ten clones.

This sample was included in a study of Ad26.COV2.S vaccination and SARS-CoV-2 variants (dated by TCRdb to the early 2020s). Context from the whole study: Donors in the vaccine arm were drawn from COV1001, a multicentre, randomized, double-blind, placebo-controlled phase I-IIa trial testing Ad26.COV2.S in healthy adults. Dosing of Ad26.COV2.S was intramuscular, at either 5x10^10 or 1x10^11 viral particles, delivered as one shot or as two shots spaced 56 days apart. TCRbeta repertoire sequencing was used to assess the specificity and breadth of SARS-CoV-2-reactive T cell receptors after Ad26.COV2.S vaccination. A total of 32 samples were included in the TCR-sequenced set, comprising roughly 19 Ad26.COV2.S vaccine recipients, 5 placebo recipients and 8 SARS-CoV-2 convalescent individuals. Participants in the trial were split at random into five groups of five each, receiving low-dose or high-dose Ad26.COV2.S once or twice, or else placebo on both occasions. Throughout the experiments and outcome assessment, investigators stayed blinded to trial group allocation. Beyond this particular receptor, the publication reports: The study was not powered to compare responses between vaccine doses or regimens. The authors noted that total T cell responses may have been underestimated by the TCR breadth and depth analyses. Non-spike TCR breadth was comparable between vaccine and placebo recipients, consistent with the vaccine containing only spike. After vaccination, substantial breadth of spike-specific CD8+ and CD4+ T cell responses was reported. Compared with placebo recipients, Ad26.COV2.S recipients showed higher spike-specific TCR breadth (P = 0.0014).

According to the study, the label for this sample's treatment or condition signals: roughly 18 received Ad26.COV2.S at low or high dose, single or two shots; five or six received placebo; per-sample allocation not given. For vaccine and placebo recipients, the sequenced repertoires came from samples collected on day 63 after the first injection. Between 29 July and 7 August 2020, Cohort 1b enrolled some 25 adults aged 18-55 years at one site in Boston, USA. Ad26.COV2.S was a replication-incompetent adenovirus type 26 vector expressing a prefusion-stabilized SARS-CoV-2 spike protein from the original Wuhan strain.

This TCR was recovered from a person between 18 and 65 years old who received the Ad26.COV2.S COVID-19 vaccine or a placebo. The starting material was peripheral blood, obtained in a trial of Ad26.COV2.S vaccine versus placebo. The sequence links TRBV5-4 to TRBJ2-5; the D match is possibly TRBD1 or TRBD2, with 6 bases aligned in each. The CDR3 reads CASSSRQEGETQYF. Here is the DNA: TGTGCCAGCAGCTCTCGACAGGAGGGGGAGACCCAGTACTTC.